The TCR beta chain described here comes from a study of CD8 T cells in Susac syndrome. Whole-study context: Patients with Susac syndrome were therapy-naive, treated with corticosteroids, or treated with intravenous immunoglobulin alone when blood was collected.

About this clonotype itself: Its specificity is not known.

Overall study findings and caveats: By the study's own acknowledgment, its TCR sequencing and HLA analysis included relatively few individuals.

V gave up 5 bases and J gave up 8 bases, with 13 bases separating them. This CDR3 comprises 13 residues. CDR1 is SGHTA and CDR2 is FQGNSA in the germline V gene. With random hexamers, 0.5 to 1 ug RNA was reverse transcribed. Amplification of TCR beta CDR3 across 54 Vbeta and 13 Jbeta was performed with immunoSEQ multiplex PCR. MiXCR, run by TCRdb on the immunoSEQ multiplex PCR reads, gives a single entry per CDR3 protein. The sample lists 150,000 to 200,000 distinct CDR3 sequences, around 94% occurring once. TCR beta from blood CD8+ and CD4+ T cells was sequenced. This receptor was taken from a human donor with Susac syndrome. Specimen: CD4+ T cells from PBMCs. The V and J genes are TRBV7-2 and TRBJ1-3; tentatively, D is TRBD1 (5 bases). CDR3 sequence reads: CASSPEWGDTIYF. CDR3 bases: TGTGCCAGCAGCCCGGAATGGGGGGACACCATATATTTT.